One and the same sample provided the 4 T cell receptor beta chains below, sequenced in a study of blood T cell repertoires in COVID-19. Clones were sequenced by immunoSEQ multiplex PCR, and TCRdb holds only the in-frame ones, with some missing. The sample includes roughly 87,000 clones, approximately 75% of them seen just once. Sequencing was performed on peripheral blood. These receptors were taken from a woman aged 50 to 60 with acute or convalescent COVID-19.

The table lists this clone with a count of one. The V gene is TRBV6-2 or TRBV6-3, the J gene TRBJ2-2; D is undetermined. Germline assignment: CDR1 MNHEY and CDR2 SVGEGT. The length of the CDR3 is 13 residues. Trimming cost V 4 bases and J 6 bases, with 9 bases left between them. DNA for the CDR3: TGTGCCAGCAGTTCCGACAATCCCGGGGAGCTGTTTTTT. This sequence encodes CASSSDNPGELFF.

The CDR3 region has the DNA TGTGCCAGCAGTGGCCTTGACAGGGCGCGGGGCTACACCTTC. It translates to CASSGLDRARGYTF. The chain uses TRBV25-1 and TRBJ1-2, with 7 bases aligning to TRBD1. V lost 4 bases and J lost 8; bases outside the gene matches: 10. The CDR3 consists of 14 residues. Per germline, CDR1 MGHDK and CDR2 SYGVNS.

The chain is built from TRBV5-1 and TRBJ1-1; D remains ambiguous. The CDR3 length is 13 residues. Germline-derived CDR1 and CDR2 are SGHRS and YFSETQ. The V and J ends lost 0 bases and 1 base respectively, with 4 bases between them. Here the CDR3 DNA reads TGCGCCAGCAGCTTGGAAGCGAACACTGAAGCTTTCTTT. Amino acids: CASSLEANTEAFF.

The CDR3 DNA is TGTGCCAGCAGCTTAGAGGGGCGTGTCGATGGCTACACCTTC. Translation: CASSLEGRVDGYTF. The chain uses TRBV7-9 and TRBJ1-2; possibly TRBD1 for D (5 bases). V was shortened by 1 base and J by 6 bases, with 12 bases between the two germline ends. This CDR3 contains 14 residues. Germline CDR1 reads SEHNR; CDR2 reads FQNEAQ (reference sequence).